Following are 18 T cell receptor beta chains from one sample sequenced in a study of T cell changes during pregnancy in multiple sclerosis. Sequencing used immunoSEQ multiplex PCR; TCRdb keeps in-frame clones, though not all of them. Of roughly 79,000 clones in the sample, 93% are singletons; the top ten hold around 0.75%. The material sequenced was peripheral blood, taken in the second trimester of pregnancy. These receptors were obtained from a female donor in good health, enrolled as a control in a pregnancy study.

The genes are TRBV5-4 and TRBJ1-6; tentatively, D is TRBD1 (5 bases). V shed 4 bases and J shed 0 bases, with 11 bases lying between them. The CDR3 extends over 16 amino acids. Germline CDR1 is SGHNT and CDR2 is YYREEE (reference sequence). Here the CDR3 reads CASSPDSDSYNSPLHF. DNA of the CDR3: TGTGCCAGCAGCCCAGACAGCGACTCCTATAATTCACCCCTCCACTTT.

The chain joins TRBV6-5 to TRBJ2-7; TRBD1 aligns across 8 bases. The CDR3 has 14 amino acids. J gave up 0 bases and V 6 bases, and 4 bases lay outside the gene matches. Per the germline V gene, CDR1 is MNHEY and CDR2 is SVGAGI. CDR3 in amino acids: CASSRDRSSYEQYF. CDR3 DNA sequence: TGTGCCAGCAGCAGGGACAGGAGCTCCTACGAGCAGTACTTC.

The chain combines TRBV6-6 with TRBJ2-3, with 7 bases lining up with TRBD1. Germline V gene sequence: CDR1 MNHNY, CDR2 SVGAGI (reference sequence). The CDR3 length is 16 residues. Trimming cost V 6 bases and J 2 bases; bases outside gene matches: 11. Here the CDR3 DNA reads TGTGCCAGCAGCACGACAGGGACGCTGGCCACAGATACGCAGTATTTT. Protein product: CASSTTGTLATDTQYF.

The V and J genes are TRBV5-4 and TRBJ1-2, with D unresolved. This CDR3 spans 15 amino acids. Trimming left V 0 bases short and J 4 bases short, with 13 bases between. CDR1 and CDR2 from the germline V gene are SGHNT and YYREEE (reference sequence). Here the CDR3 reads CASSLVEGTTYGYTF. The CDR3 coding sequence is TGTGCCAGCAGCTTGGTAGAGGGTACGACCTATGGCTACACCTTC.

This chain joins TRBV25-1 and TRBJ1-6; 8 bases line up with TRBD1. The trim removed 1 base at V and 3 bases at J, leaving 5 bases unmatched. This CDR3 has 17 amino acids. Germline V gives CDR1 MGHDK, CDR2 SYGVNS. The chain's CDR3 is CASSEWSGTGYNSPLHF. The DNA for the CDR3 is TGTGCCAGCAGTGAATGGTCCGGGACAGGCTATAATTCACCCCTCCACTTT.

This rearrangement joins TRBV19 to TRBJ1-5, with D perhaps matching TRBD1 (5 bases). The CDR3 extends over 14 amino acids. CDR1 and CDR2 from the germline V gene are LNHDA and SQIVND (reference sequence). V was pared by 4 bases and J by 7 bases, with 14 bases between. The DNA of the CDR3 is TGTGCCAGTAGTAGGCGGGGGTTGGGGCAGCCCCAGCATTTT. Its translation is CASSRRGLGQPQHF.

V and J are TRBV11-3 and TRBJ2-7, with TRBD2 identical over 8 bases. Germline V gene lookup returns CDR1 SGHNT and CDR2 YENEEA. J lost 1 base, V lost 4 bases, and 12 bases had no gene match. There are 17 residues in the CDR3. The CDR3 bases are TGTGCCAGCAGCTCCCCCCAGGGGCGGGGGGCTTCCTACGAGCAGTACTTC. Protein product: CASSSPQGRGASYEQYF.

The chain links TRBV9 to TRBJ2-3; a weak D match, TRBD2 (7 bases). The CDR3 has 19 amino acids. V lost 4 bases and J lost 2, with 26 bases in between. Germline V gives CDR1 SGDLS, CDR2 YYNGEE. CDR3 sequence (DNA): TGTGCCAGCAGCACCGGTGGACCGGGGAGGGGGGGGCCCACAGATACGCAGTATTTT. Its translation: CASSTGGPGRGGPTDTQYF.

The rearrangement links TRBV2 to TRBJ1-5; D may be TRBD1 (5 bases). The CDR3 runs to 20 residues. Germline V gene sequence: CDR1 SNHLY, CDR2 FYNNEI. Trimming removed 7 bases from V and 4 bases from J, with 32 bases in between. CDR3: CASIGVNGGSPVAKNQPQHF. The CDR3 DNA sequence: TGTGCCAGCATAGGAGTTAACGGGGGTAGCCCGGTAGCGAAGAATCAGCCCCAGCATTTT.

The chain employs TRBV7-2 and TRBJ2-7, with 9 bases fitting TRBD1. With V trimmed by 5 bases and J by 6 bases, 11 bases remained unmatched. The length of the CDR3 is 15 residues. Germline loops: CDR1 SGHTA, CDR2 FQGNSA. The CDR3: CASSQQGALTPEQYF. CDR3 DNA sequence: TGTGCCAGCAGCCAACAGGGGGCGCTAACTCCCGAGCAGTACTTC. The variable domain in full, completed from reference TRBV7-2 and TRBJ2-7, reads GAGVSQSPSNKVTEKGKDVELRCDPISGHTALYWYRQSLGQGLEFLIYFQGNSAPDKSGLPSDRFSAERTGGSVSTLTIQRTQQEDSAVYLCASSQQGALTPEQYFGPGTRLTVT.

J is TRBJ2-3 and V is TRBV30, with D hard to call. Germline CDR1 and CDR2: GTSNPN and SVGIG (reference sequence). The ends were cut back, 2 bases at V and 2 bases at J, with 5 bases in the middle. The CDR3 is made up of 12 amino acids. The CDR3: CAWSLYTDTQYF. The CDR3 nucleotides read TGTGCCTGGAGTCTCTACACAGATACGCAGTATTTT.

The J gene is TRBJ2-5, the V gene TRBV7-9, with D possibly matching TRBD2 (5 bases). The germline gives CDR1 SEHNR, CDR2 FQNEAQ (reference sequence). V shed 5 bases and J shed 2 bases, with 18 bases lying between them. This CDR3 is built from 16 residues. CDR3 coding DNA: TGTGCCAGCAGCCAGGTCGGAGGCGAGAGACAAGAGACCCAGTACTTC. Encoded protein: CASSQVGGERQETQYF.

The rearrangement uses TRBV4-3 and TRBJ2-2, with 7 bases that match TRBD2. Germline CDR1 is LGHNA and CDR2 is YSLEER. V was clipped by 0 bases and J by 9 bases; unmatched bases: 7. This CDR3 is built from 15 residues. The CDR3 DNA is TGCGCCAGCAGCCAAGAGGCGACTAGCAAGAGGGAGCTGTTTTTT. Residues: CASSQEATSKRELFF.

V is TRBV11-2 and J is TRBJ1-2, with 8 bases lining up with TRBD1. The CDR3 extends over 14 amino acids. In germline, CDR1 is SGHAT, CDR2 FQNNGV. The V gene end was trimmed by 3 bases and the J gene end by 4 bases; junction bases not matched to a gene: 4. The CDR3 reads CASSFSGQGYGYTF. CDR3 sequence (DNA): TGTGCCAGCAGCTTTTCAGGACAGGGCTATGGCTACACCTTC.

The rearrangement uses TRBV7-8 and TRBJ2-3; a possible D gene is TRBD1 (6 bases). CDR1 and CDR2 from the germline V gene are SGHVS and FQNEAQ. Trimming removed 5 bases from V and 7 bases from J, with 31 bases in between. This CDR3 is built from 19 residues. CDR3 residues: CASSLLSRDTDETRNTQYF. CDR3 in DNA: TGTGCCAGCAGCCTATTGAGCCGGGACACCGACGAGACCCGCAATACGCAGTATTTT.

The chain has TRBV30 and TRBJ1-6; unclear D gene. Germline V gives CDR1 GTSNPN, CDR2 SVGIG (reference sequence). The CDR3 loop spans 14 amino acids. Between the trimmed V and J ends, which lost 6 bases and 0 bases, there was a span of 9 bases. The CDR3 DNA sequence: TGTGCCTGCCCCGCGAGCTCCTATAATTCACCCCTCCACTTT. Amino acid sequence: CACPASSYNSPLHF.

This clone was observed once. V gene TRBV7-9 combines with J gene TRBJ2-1, with 7 nucleotides matching TRBD1. V lost 5 bases, J lost 6 bases, and 10 bases stayed unmatched. CDR1 SEHNR and CDR2 FQNEAQ come from the germline V gene (reference sequence). CDR3 length equals 15 residues. The CDR3 DNA is TGTGCCAGCAGCCACACCGACAGGGTCGGCAATGAGCAGTTCTTC. Translating it yields CASSHTDRVGNEQFF.

The rearrangement uses TRBV29-1 and TRBJ2-1; D uncertain. Germline V CDR1 and CDR2: SQVTM, ANQGSEA. Trimming pared 8 bases from V and 0 bases from J, leaving 8 bases between. This CDR3 comprises 12 residues. CDR3 protein: CSSRSSYNEQFF. The CDR3 DNA reads TGCAGCTCCCGCAGCTCCTACAATGAGCAGTTCTTC.